The clone carrying this TCR beta chain was found a few times. What it binds is unknown. This table comes from immunoSEQ multiplex PCR, and its TCRdb copy is limited to in-frame clones, with some not included. The sample lists some 130,000 clones; more than 90% were seen once. The data originate from a study of graft-versus-host responses after intestinal transplantation. The CDR3 runs to 14 residues. Germline lookup yields CDR1 KGHSH and CDR2 LQKENI. V lost 1 base and J 4 bases, leaving 10 bases between the germline ends. Study-wide results and limits: Patients with graft-donor T cell macrochimerism had high graft-versus-host to host-versus-graft clonal ratios in allografts.

V and J are TRBV18 and TRBJ1-1, with D possibly TRBD1 on 6 matching bases. Specimen: unstimulated CD4+ T cells sorted from spleen or lymph node cells, collected before intestinal transplant. The receptor's source is a human donor who received an intestinal transplant. The CDR3 here is CASSPQGEGTEAFF. Written as DNA, the CDR3 is TGTGCCAGCTCACCACAGGGGGAGGGCACTGAAGCTTTCTTT.